The source of this T cell receptor beta chain is a study of shared clonotypes between healthy human individuals. Assay used: immunoSEQ multiplex PCR; TCRdb lists only in-frame clones, some missing. The data show 2 million to 2.5 million clones, about 95% seen once. Trimming cost V 2 bases and J 2 bases, with 10 bases left between them. The CDR3 is made up of 14 amino acids. CDR1 ENHRY and CDR2 SYGVKD come from the germline V gene. Comments on this clone: Its specificity is unknown.

CD45RO-negative, CCR7-selected cells formed the naive CD8 fraction, which excluded terminally differentiated effector memory CD45RA+ cells. Study outcomes and limitations: Naive CD4 clonotypes were shared across several donors at roughly 5.5%. The study found lower generation probabilities in non-shared clonotypes than in those shared by all four donors.

The source material was naive CD8+ T cells sorted from blood. The sequence was collected from a man younger than 30 in good health. The chain uses TRBV10-3 and TRBJ2-7; D perhaps matches TRBD2 (5 bases). This CDR3 is CAISELRGPYEQYF. DNA of the CDR3: TGTGCCATCAGTGAGCTCCGGGGTCCCTACGAGCAGTACTTC.